Sequencing of this T cell receptor (beta chain) was carried out in a study of a mutant IDH1 vaccine in newly diagnosed glioma. TCRdb's table, derived via immunoSEQ multiplex PCR, lists solely in-frame clones and lacks some. The table has some 120,000 clones, around 77% seen once. Specified time point: week 11, during vaccination. Topical imiquimod was applied with each vaccine dose, which held 300 ug of mutant IDH1 20-mer peptide. Study-level results: Vaccine-induced immune responses were detected in over 90% of patients.

Regarding this clone: The antigen is undetermined.

The CDR3 loop spans 16 amino acids. Germline CDR1 LGHNA, CDR2 YNFKEQ. Trimming removed 1 base from V and 4 bases from J, with 14 bases in between. The sequencing used PBMCs, collected from a glioma patient whose treatment included an IDH1 peptide vaccine. V gene TRBV4-2 combines with J gene TRBJ2-1; D is uncertain. The clonotype originates from a man between 40 and 49 years old with glioma. The CDR3 protein is CASSQGPIFLYNEQFF. In DNA, the CDR3 is TGTGCCAGCAGCCAAGGTCCTATTTTTCTTTACAATGAGCAGTTCTTC.